A selection of T cell receptor beta chains follows, all from one sample in a study of a mutant IDH1 vaccine in newly diagnosed glioma. No antigen has been identified for these receptors. Generated by immunoSEQ multiplex PCR, the TCRdb table keeps only in-frame clones and is missing some. The sample holds 50,000 to 70,000 clones, 74% seen once. The input for sequencing was PBMCs, taken from a glioma patient whose treatment included an IDH1 peptide vaccine. These receptor sequences come from a man over 45 with glioma. Each CDR3 is given with its conserved first and last residue. A D gene is named only where the DNA matches it firmly. Where a row states a size, it is once, few, many or the class of an expanded clone; other rows omit it.

d_call j_call v_call clone_size cdr3_length cdr3_nt cdr3_aa
. TRBJ1-6 TRBV7-8 . 13 TGTGCCAGCAGCCCCGCAGGCTTCACATCCCTCCACTTT CASSPAGFTSLHF
. TRBJ2-4 TRBV5-6 . 13 TGTGCCAGCAGCTTGAGGGGGGAAAACATTCAGTACTTC CASSLRGENIQYF
. TRBJ1-5 TRBV27 . 14 TGTGCCAGCAGCCCCGGGACACCTTATCAGCCCCAGCATTTT CASSPGTPYQPQHF
TRBD1 TRBJ2-5 TRBV10-3 . 15 TGTGCCATCAGTGCAAACACAGGGGGCAAGGAGACCCAGTACTTC CAISANTGGKETQYF
. TRBJ1-2 TRBV7-7 . 14 TGTGCTAGCAGCCCCCTGCAGGGCAACTATGGCTACACCTTC CASSPLQGNYGYTF
. TRBJ2-3 TRBV18 . 15 TGTGCCAGCTCACCACCGAATAGGGGGGGAGATACGCAGTATTTT CASSPPNRGGDTQYF
. TRBJ2-7 TRBV7-6 . 13 TGTGCCAGCAGCTACGGACAGCCCTACGAGCAGTACTTC CASSYGQPYEQYF
TRBD1 TRBJ2-2 TRBV13 few 14 TGTGCCAGCAGCTCGACGCAGGGGGCCGGGGAGCTGTTTTTT CASSSTQGAGELFF
. TRBJ1-2 TRBV7-2 . 15 TGTGCCAGCAGCTTAGAGAAAGGCGGGTACTATGGCTACACCTTC CASSLEKGGYYGYTF
. TRBJ1-2 TRBV28 . 14 TGTGCCAGCAGCCCTCCAAAGGCGACCGGGACGGAGACCTTC CASSPPKATGTETF
TRBD1 TRBJ2-7 TRBV18 . 14 TGTGCCAGCTCCTCCGGGCCAGGGGGCAACGAGCAGTACTTC CASSSGPGGNEQYF
TRBD1 TRBJ1-4 TRBV2 . 14 TGTGCCAGCAGTCCGGGGACAGGGGGGGAAAAACTGTTTTTT CASSPGTGGEKLFF
. TRBJ1-6 TRBV5-1 . 16 TGCGCCAGCAGCCCGCAGGGTAGCTCCTATAATTCACCCCTCCACTTT CASSPQGSSYNSPLHF
. TRBJ1-1 TRBV2 . 14 TGTGCCAGCAGTGCTCCAGGATTGAACACTGAAGCTTTCTTT CASSAPGLNTEAFF